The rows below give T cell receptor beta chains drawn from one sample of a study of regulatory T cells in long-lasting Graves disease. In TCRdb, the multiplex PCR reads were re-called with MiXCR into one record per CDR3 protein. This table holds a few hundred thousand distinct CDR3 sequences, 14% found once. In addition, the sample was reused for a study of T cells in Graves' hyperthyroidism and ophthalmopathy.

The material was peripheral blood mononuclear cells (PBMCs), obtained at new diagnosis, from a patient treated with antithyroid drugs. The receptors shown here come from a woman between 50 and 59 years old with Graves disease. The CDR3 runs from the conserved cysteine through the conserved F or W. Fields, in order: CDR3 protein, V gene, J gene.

CDR3: CASSSDLQGSGLLSYNEQFF
V: TRBV11-2
J: TRBJ2-1

CDR3: CASSLDQYDVYEQYF
V: TRBV7-9
J: TRBJ2-7

CDR3: CSTTGEGGELFF
V: TRBV29-1
J: TRBJ2-2

CDR3: CASSLPEGQLGTDTQYF
V: TRBV7-3
J: TRBJ2-3

CDR3: CASSYSYLWTGARNEQFF
V: TRBV6-2/TRBV6-3
J: TRBJ2-1

CDR3: CASSEDRAKNIQYF
V: TRBV28
J: TRBJ2-4

CDR3: CASSPTGTPSYEQYF
V: TRBV5-1
J: TRBJ2-7

CDR3: CASRSRTFTDTQYF
V: TRBV28
J: TRBJ2-3

CDR3: CSAQQGASSPFF
V: TRBV20-1
J: TRBJ2-1

CDR3: CASIAGPCNEQYF
V: TRBV10-1
J: TRBJ2-7

CDR3: CASRANYEQYF
V: TRBV2
J: TRBJ2-7

CDR3: CASSRRGLAGDEQYF
V: TRBV19
J: TRBJ2-7

CDR3: CSVGGGGWNTGELFF
V: TRBV29-1
J: TRBJ2-2

CDR3: CAIADRAAGELFF
V: TRBV10-3
J: TRBJ2-2

CDR3: CASSQEAGNTGELFF
V: TRBV4-1
J: TRBJ2-2

CDR3: CASSLEAGSSYNEQFF
V: TRBV11-2
J: TRBJ2-1

CDR3: CASSFSGTFNNEQFF
V: TRBV7-9
J: TRBJ2-1

CDR3: CAIRIQGVNTEAFF
V: TRBV10-3
J: TRBJ1-1

CDR3: CASSTGFEQFF
V: TRBV28
J: TRBJ2-1

CDR3: CSARVSGGSNQPQHF
V: TRBV20-1
J: TRBJ1-5

CDR3: CASCTGGNRPQHF
V: TRBV12-3/TRBV12-4
J: TRBJ1-5

CDR3: CASSEITGARYNEQFF
V: TRBV2
J: TRBJ2-1

CDR3: CASSQGDRGNQPQHF
V: TRBV28
J: TRBJ1-5

CDR3: CASSQETFSAGDYNEQFF
V: TRBV4-1
J: TRBJ2-1

CDR3: CASSSGTGHSPLHF
V: TRBV13
J: TRBJ1-6

CDR3: CASSLVPTDSHTEAFF
V: TRBV7-8
J: TRBJ1-1

CDR3: CASSFSAGRVYNEQFF
V: TRBV5-1
J: TRBJ2-1

CDR3: CSVEKTGAETQYF
V: TRBV29-1
J: TRBJ2-5

CDR3: CASSPIGLPAGSTDTQYF
V: TRBV7-2
J: TRBJ2-3

CDR3: CASRFGTGNEKLFF
V: TRBV4-1
J: TRBJ1-4

CDR3: CASSRQSSGNTIYF
V: TRBV11-2
J: TRBJ1-3

CDR3: CATSDTRSASYEQYF
V: TRBV24-1
J: TRBJ2-7

CDR3: CSVRTGLDSPLHF
V: TRBV29-1
J: TRBJ1-6

CDR3: CASSQGSGTTNYGYTF
V: TRBV3-1
J: TRBJ1-2

CDR3: CASSQAGGTGELFF
V: TRBV3-1
J: TRBJ2-2

CDR3: CSARNRGNTGELFF
V: TRBV20-1
J: TRBJ2-2

CDR3: CASSRDKWETQYF
V: TRBV3-1
J: TRBJ2-5

CDR3: CASSLEIQGVETQYF
V: TRBV5-1
J: TRBJ2-5

CDR3: CASANTAIPGQSYEQYF
V: TRBV5-1
J: TRBJ2-7

CDR3: CAWSKGQGAGEQYF
V: TRBV30
J: TRBJ2-7

CDR3: CASSHLEGYEQYF
V: TRBV3-1
J: TRBJ2-7

CDR3: CASSRITSTDTQYF
V: TRBV7-6
J: TRBJ2-3

CDR3: CASSLRMGYGYTF
V: TRBV7-8
J: TRBJ1-2

CDR3: CASRSGQGTDTQYF
V: TRBV28
J: TRBJ2-3